This T cell receptor (beta chain) emerged from a study of shared clonotypes between healthy human individuals. The donors were all Caucasian adults (living in Nashville, Tennessee). Sequencing was performed with immunoSEQ multiplex PCR; in TCRdb, only in-frame clones are kept and a portion is missing. This sample has about 1.4 million clones; approximately 97% occur once, and the top ten carry 1% to 1.5%. Trimming removed 0 bases from V and 8 bases from J, with 8 bases in between. This CDR3 region has 13 residues. From germline, CDR1 is SGDLS and CDR2 YYNGEE. V usage is TRBV9 and J usage is TRBJ2-2, with unresolved D. The sample consisted of naive CD4+ T cells sorted from blood. Subset in this sample: CD45RA+ positively selected. This TCR was recovered from a man aged 25-40 years in good health. In DNA, the CDR3 is TGTGCCAGCAGCGTAGTTGAGTGGGGGGAGCTGTTTTTT. It encodes CASSVVEWGELFF.